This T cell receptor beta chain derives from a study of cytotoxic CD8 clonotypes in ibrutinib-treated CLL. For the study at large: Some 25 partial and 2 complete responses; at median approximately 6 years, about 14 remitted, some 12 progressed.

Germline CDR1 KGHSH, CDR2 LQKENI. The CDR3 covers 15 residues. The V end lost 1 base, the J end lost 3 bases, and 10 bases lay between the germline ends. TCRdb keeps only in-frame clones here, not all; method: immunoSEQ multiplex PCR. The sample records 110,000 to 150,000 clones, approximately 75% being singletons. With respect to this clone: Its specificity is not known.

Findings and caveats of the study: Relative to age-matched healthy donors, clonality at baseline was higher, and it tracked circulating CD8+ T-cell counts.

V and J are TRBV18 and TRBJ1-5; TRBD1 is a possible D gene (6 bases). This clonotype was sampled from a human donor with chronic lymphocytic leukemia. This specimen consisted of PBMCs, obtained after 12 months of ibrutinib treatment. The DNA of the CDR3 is TGTGCCAGCTCACCACGTCAGGGGAACAATCAGCCCCAGCATTTT. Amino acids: CASSPRQGNNQPQHF.